This T cell receptor beta chain comes out of a study of CD4+ T cells in melanoma. Clones were sequenced by immunoSEQ multiplex PCR, and TCRdb holds only the in-frame ones, with some missing. Of some 9,900 clones in the sample, less than 80% were seen once. The CDR3 length is 15 residues. V was cut by 6 bases and J by 0 bases, with 14 bases left in between. The V gene's germline CDR1 is SGHTA and CDR2 FQGNSA. V is TRBV7-2 and J is TRBJ1-1, with D maybe TRBD1 (6 bases). The sample taken for sequencing was cells from a culture (not recorded whether cultured in vitro). The origin of this receptor is a human donor with melanoma. The CDR3 region is CASRLRDILNTEAFF. The CDR3 nucleotides are TGTGCCAGCAGACTTCGGGACATACTGAACACTGAAGCTTTCTTT.